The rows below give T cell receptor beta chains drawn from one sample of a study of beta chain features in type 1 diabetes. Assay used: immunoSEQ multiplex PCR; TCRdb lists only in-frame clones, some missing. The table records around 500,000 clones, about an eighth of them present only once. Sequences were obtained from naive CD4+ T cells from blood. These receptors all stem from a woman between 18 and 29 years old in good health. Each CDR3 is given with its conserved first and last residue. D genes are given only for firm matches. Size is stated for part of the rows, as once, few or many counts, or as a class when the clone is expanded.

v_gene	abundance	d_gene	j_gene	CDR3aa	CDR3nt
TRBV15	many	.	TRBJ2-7	CATSREGRMDEQYF	TGTGCCACCAGCAGAGAGGGCAGGATGGACGAGCAGTACTTC
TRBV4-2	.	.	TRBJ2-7	CASSQDRDSSSSYEQYF	TGTGCCAGCAGCCAAGATCGGGACTCTTCGAGCTCCTACGAGCAGTACTTC
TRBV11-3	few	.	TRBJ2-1	CASSLTGRNEQFF	TGTGCCAGCAGCCTGACAGGGAGGAATGAGCAGTTCTTC
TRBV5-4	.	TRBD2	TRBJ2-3	CASSVLTSGITDTQYF	TGTGCCAGCAGCGTGTTAACTAGCGGAATCACAGATACGCAGTATTTT
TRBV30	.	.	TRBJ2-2	CAWRGSGELFF	TGTGCCTGGAGGGGGTCCGGGGAGCTGTTTTTT
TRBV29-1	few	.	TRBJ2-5	CSVLGETQYF	TGCAGCGTCCTGGGGGAGACCCAGTACTTC
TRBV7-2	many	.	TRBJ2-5	CASSRETQYF	TGTGCCAGCAGCAGAGAGACCCAGTACTTC
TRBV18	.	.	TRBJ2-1	CASSPSQGNEQFF	TGTGCCAGCTCACCCTCCCAGGGCAATGAGCAGTTCTTC
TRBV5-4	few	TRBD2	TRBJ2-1	CASSKDSGSSYNEQFF	TGTGCCAGCAGCAAAGATAGCGGGAGTTCCTACAATGAGCAGTTCTTC
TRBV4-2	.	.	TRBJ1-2	CASSQVGLETANYGYTF	TGTGCCAGCAGCCAAGTAGGTCTAGAAACAGCTAACTATGGCTACACCTTC
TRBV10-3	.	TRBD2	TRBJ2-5	CAISLTSGQETQYF	TGTGCCATCAGTCTCACTAGCGGCCAAGAGACCCAGTACTTC
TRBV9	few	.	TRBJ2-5	CASSVGVAAGKYQETQYF	TGTGCCAGCAGCGTAGGGGTTGCGGCGGGAAAGTACCAAGAGACCCAGTACTTC
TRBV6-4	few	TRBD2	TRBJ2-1	CASSRLAGALSYNEQFF	TGTGCCAGCAGTAGACTAGCGGGAGCCCTCTCCTACAATGAGCAGTTCTTC
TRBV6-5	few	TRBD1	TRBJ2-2	CASSSPGQGRTGELFF	TGTGCCAGCAGTTCCCCGGGACAGGGCCGCACCGGGGAGCTGTTTTTT
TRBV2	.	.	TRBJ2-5	CASATRGAPQETQYF	TGTGCCAGCGCCACCCGCGGGGCGCCCCAAGAGACCCAGTACTTC
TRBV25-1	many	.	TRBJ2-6	CASSPGRWNPNVLTF	TGTGCCAGCAGTCCAGGGAGGTGGAACCCCAACGTCCTGACTTTC
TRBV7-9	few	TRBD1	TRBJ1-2	CASSPGQGFYGYTF	TGTGCCAGCAGCCCCGGACAGGGGTTCTATGGCTACACCTTC
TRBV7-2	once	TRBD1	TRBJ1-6	CASNTRTGSSSPLHF	TGTGCCAGTAACACTCGGACAGGGTCCAGCTCACCCCTCCACTTT
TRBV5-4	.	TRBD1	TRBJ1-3	CASSPGTGGGNTIYF	TGTGCCAGCAGCCCCGGGACAGGGGGAGGAAACACCATATATTTT
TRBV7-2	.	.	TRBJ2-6	CAGGVIGANVLTF	TGTGCCGGTGGTGTGATTGGGGCCAACGTCCTGACTTTC
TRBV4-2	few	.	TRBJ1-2	CASSQDWTPGYTF	TGTGCCAGCAGCCAAGATTGGACCCCTGGCTACACCTTC
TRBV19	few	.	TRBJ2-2	CASKWTSNTGELFF	TGTGCCAGTAAGTGGACCTCGAACACCGGGGAGCTGTTTTTT
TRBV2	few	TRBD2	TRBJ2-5	CASNPPAGQETQYF	TGTGCCAGCAACCCCCCAGCGGGACAAGAGACCCAGTACTTC
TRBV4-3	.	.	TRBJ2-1	CASSQKRGNEQFF	TGCGCCAGCAGCCAAAAACGGGGTAATGAGCAGTTCTTC
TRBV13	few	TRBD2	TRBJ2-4	CASSSATSGGVIQYF	TGTGCCAGCAGCAGCGCTACTAGCGGGGGTGTCATTCAGTACTTC
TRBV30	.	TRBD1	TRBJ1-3	CAWTGQGGSSGNTIYF	TGTGCCTGGACTGGACAGGGCGGGAGCTCTGGAAACACCATATATTTT
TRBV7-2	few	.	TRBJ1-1	CASSLVHFSYTEAFF	TGTGCCAGCAGCTTAGTCCACTTCTCGTACACTGAAGCTTTCTTT
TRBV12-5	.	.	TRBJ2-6	CASGLVVQSSGANVLTF	TGTGCTAGTGGTTTGGTAGTTCAATCCTCTGGGGCCAACGTCCTGACTTTC
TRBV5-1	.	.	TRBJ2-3	CASSAEVVRAADTQYF	TGCGCCAGCAGCGCGGAGGTAGTCAGGGCAGCAGATACGCAGTATTTT